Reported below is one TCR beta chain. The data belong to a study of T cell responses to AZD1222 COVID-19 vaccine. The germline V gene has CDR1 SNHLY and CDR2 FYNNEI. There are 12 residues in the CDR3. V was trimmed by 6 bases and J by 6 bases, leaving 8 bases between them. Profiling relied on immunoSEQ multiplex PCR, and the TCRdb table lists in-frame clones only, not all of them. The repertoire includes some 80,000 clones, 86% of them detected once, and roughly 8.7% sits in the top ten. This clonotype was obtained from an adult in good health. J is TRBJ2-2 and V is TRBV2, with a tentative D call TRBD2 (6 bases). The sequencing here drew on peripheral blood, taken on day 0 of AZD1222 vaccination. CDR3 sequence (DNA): TGTGCCAGCAGACCTAGCGCCGGGGAGCTGTTTTTT. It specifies CASRPSAGELFF.